Given below is one T cell receptor beta chain in context. What it recognizes is unknown. The junction differs from germline at one of its ends, possibly a read error. This sample stems from a study of CD8 T cells in Susac syndrome. Random hexamers were used to reverse transcribe the RNA input (roughly 0.5 to 1 ug). Each CDR3 protein gets one entry after TCRdb re-called the immunoSEQ multiplex PCR reads with MiXCR. The sample yields hundreds of thousands of distinct CDR3 sequences, more than 80% seen once. The CDR3 spans 16 residues. Germline loops: CDR1 LGHDT, CDR2 YNNKEL (reference sequence). General study points: It was acknowledged by the study that relatively few individuals were included in its TCR sequencing and HLA analysis.

The study used treatment-naive patients who had stable or active relapsing-remitting disease as multiple sclerosis controls. Purification of the CD8+ and CD4+ T cells relied on negative isolation, and TEMRA cells underwent FACS enrichment. The V call is TRBV3-1, the J call TRBJ2-1; 8 bases align to TRBD1. This sequence was found in a human donor with multiple sclerosis. The sample consisted of CD8+ T cells from PBMCs. CDR3 amino acids: CASSILPGQDYNGQFF. The CDR3 DNA is TGTGCCAGCAGCATACTCCCGGGACAGGACTACAATGGGCAGTTCTTC.